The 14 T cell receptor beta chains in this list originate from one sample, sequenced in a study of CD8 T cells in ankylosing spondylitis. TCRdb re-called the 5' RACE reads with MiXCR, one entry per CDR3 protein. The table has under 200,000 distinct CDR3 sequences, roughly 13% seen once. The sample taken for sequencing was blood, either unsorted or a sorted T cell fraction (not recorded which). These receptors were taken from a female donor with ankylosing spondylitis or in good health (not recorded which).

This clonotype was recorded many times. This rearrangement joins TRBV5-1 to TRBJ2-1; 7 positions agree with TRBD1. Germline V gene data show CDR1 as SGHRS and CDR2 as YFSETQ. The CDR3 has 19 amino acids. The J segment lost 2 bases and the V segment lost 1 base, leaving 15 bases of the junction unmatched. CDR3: CASSLFTRDSRKAYNEQFF. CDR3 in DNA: TGCGCCAGCAGCTTGTTCACCCGGGACAGTAGGAAGGCCTACAATGAGCAGTTCTTC.

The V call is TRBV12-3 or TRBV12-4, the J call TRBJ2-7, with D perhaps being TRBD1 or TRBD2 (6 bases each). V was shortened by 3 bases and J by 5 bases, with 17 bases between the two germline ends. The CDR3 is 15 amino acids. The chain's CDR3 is CASSLSGAQVHEQYF. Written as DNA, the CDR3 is TGTGCCAGCAGTTTGTCGGGGGCTCAAGTCCACGAGCAGTACTTC.

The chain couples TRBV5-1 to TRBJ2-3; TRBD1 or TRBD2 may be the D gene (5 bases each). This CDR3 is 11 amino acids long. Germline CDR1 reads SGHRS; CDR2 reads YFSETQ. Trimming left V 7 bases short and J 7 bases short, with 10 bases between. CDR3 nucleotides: TGCGCCAGCTTAGGGGAGAATACGCAGTATTTT. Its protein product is CASLGENTQYF.

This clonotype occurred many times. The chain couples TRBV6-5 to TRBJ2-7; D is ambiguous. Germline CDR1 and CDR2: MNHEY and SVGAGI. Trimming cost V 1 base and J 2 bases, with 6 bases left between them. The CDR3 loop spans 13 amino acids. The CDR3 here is CASSYLKPYEQYF. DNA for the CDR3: TGTGCCAGCAGTTACTTGAAGCCCTACGAGCAGTACTTC.

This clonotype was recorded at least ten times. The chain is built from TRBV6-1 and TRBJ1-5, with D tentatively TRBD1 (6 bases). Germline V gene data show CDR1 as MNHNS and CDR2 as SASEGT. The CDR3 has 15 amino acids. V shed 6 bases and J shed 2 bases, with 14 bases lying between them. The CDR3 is CASRLGGLGNQPQHF. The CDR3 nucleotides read TGTGCCAGCAGGTTGGGGGGCCTCGGCAATCAGCCCCAGCATTTT.

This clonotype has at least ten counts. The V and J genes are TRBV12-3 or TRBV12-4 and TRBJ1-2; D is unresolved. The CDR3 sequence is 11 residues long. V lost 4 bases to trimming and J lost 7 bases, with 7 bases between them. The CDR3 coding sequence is TGTGCCAGCAGTTGGGGTCGTGGCTACACCTTC. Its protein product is CASSWGRGYTF.

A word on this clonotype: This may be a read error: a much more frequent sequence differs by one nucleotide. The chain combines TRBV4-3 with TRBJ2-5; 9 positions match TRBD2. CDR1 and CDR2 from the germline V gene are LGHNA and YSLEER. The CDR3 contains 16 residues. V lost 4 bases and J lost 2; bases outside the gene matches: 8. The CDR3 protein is CASSRDGSGRQETQYF. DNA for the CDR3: TGCGCCAGCAGCCGAGATGGTAGCGGGAGACAAGAGACCCAGTACTTC.

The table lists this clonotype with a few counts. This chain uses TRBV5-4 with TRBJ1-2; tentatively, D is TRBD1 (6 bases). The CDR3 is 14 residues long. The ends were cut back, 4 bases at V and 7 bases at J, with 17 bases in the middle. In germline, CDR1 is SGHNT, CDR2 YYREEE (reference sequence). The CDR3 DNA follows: TGTGCCAGCAGCCCCGGGGGGGGCGTGGGTGGCTACACCTTC. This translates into CASSPGGGVGGYTF.

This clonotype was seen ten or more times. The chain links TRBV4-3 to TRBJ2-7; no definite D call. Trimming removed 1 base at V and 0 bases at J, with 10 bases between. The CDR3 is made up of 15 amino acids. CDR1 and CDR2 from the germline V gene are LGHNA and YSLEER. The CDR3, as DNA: TGCGCCAGCAGCCAAGGAGGCCCAAGCTCCTACGAGCAGTACTTC. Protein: CASSQGGPSSYEQYF.

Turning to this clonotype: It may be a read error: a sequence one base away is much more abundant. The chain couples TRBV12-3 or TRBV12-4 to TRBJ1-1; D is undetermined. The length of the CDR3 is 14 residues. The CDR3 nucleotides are TGTGTCAGCAGTGCACACTCAGGGAACACTGAAGCTTTCTTT. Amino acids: CVSSAHSGNTEAFF.

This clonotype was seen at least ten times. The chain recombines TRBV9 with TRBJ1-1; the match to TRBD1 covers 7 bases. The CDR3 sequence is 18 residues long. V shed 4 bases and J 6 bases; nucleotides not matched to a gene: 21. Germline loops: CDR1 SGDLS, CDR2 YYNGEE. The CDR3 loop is CASSPPPFGTVHYAEAFF. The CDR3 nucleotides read TGTGCCAGCAGCCCCCCCCCCTTCGGGACAGTACATTACGCTGAAGCTTTCTTT.

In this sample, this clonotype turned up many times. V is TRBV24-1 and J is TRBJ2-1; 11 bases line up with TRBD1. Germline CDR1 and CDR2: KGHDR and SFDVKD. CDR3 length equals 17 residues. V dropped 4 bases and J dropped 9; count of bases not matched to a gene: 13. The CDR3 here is CATSEARGDRGDFEQFF. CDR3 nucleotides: TGTGCCACCAGTGAGGCGAGGGGGGACAGGGGGGACTTTGAGCAGTTCTTC.

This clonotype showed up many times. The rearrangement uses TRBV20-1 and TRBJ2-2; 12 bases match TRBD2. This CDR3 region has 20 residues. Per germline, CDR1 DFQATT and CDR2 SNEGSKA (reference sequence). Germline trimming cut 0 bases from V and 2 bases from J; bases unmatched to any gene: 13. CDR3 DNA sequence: TGCAGTGCTAGAGATCGACGACTAGCGGGAGAGTGGGCCAACACCGGGGAGCTGTTTTTT. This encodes CSARDRRLAGEWANTGELFF.

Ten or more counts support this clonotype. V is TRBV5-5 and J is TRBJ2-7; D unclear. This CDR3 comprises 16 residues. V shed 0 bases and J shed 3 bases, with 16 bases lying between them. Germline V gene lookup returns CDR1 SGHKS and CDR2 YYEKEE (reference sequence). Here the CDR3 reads CASSLGPTHPYYEQYF. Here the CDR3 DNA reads TGTGCCAGCAGCTTGGGACCGACACATCCTTACTACGAGCAGTACTTC.